This TCR beta chain was found in a study of OX40 agonist ivuxolimab in advanced cancers. Study-wide context: Ivuxolimab was a fully human IgG2 agonistic monoclonal antibody targeting the costimulatory receptor OX40 (CD134). Intravenous ivuxolimab was administered to patients every 2 weeks at six dose levels: 0.01, 0.1, 0.3, 1.5, 3 and 10 mg/kg. Peripheral TCRbeta sequencing aimed to test whether ivuxolimab altered TCR sequence diversity and caused clonal T-cell expansion. The dose-escalation cohort was 82.7% male with a mean age of around 62 years, ranging from 23 to 79. Partial responses occurred in three dose-escalation patients: two with cutaneous melanoma and one with hepatocellular carcinoma. Prior anti-PD-1, anti-PD-L1 or anti-CTLA-4 therapy was permitted, and checkpoint inhibitors had been received by less than 45% of dose-escalation patients. The paper covers the monotherapy dose-escalation part of the phase I ivuxolimab trial, which included N of about 51 patients. Of the 50 or so patients in dose escalation, 19 had hepatocellular carcinoma, about 15 had melanoma, 9 had renal cell carcinoma and 9 had head and neck cancer. What the research found in general, with its limitations: At doses from 0.1 to 3.0 mg/kg, clonal expansion was seen in both CD4+ and CD8+ blood T cells between baseline and week 6. Low levels of normalized T-cell clonal expansion were also seen in some patients who did not respond. On average, CD8+ T cells showed more expanded clones than CD4+ T cells after ivuxolimab. Which antigens the clonally expanded peripheral T cells were specific for was not determined. In the 0.1-3.0 mg/kg groups, partial responders had among the lowest normalized peripheral clonal expansion, particularly in CD8+ T cells.

The trial excluded patients who had a history of autoimmune disease or who were on systemic immunosuppression. Peripheral blood for TCR sequencing was drawn from every dose cohort at baseline, at cycle 4 day 1 and at cycle 7 day 1. Samples were obtained from an open-label, multicenter, first-in-human phase I dose-escalation trial of ivuxolimab. The trial enrolled adults with locally advanced or metastatic head and neck squamous cell, hepatocellular, melanoma or renal cell carcinoma. Before TCR sequencing, CD4+ T cells and CD8+ T cells from peripheral blood were sorted into separate populations. About this clone itself: Its antigen has not been determined. Per-base quality was not reported, and no clone a single base away is much larger than it.

For sequencing of the TCRbeta CDR3 region, genomic DNA was extracted from the sorted cells. The immunoSEQ Assay was used for sequencing of TCRbeta CDR3 regions. TCRdb took over this immuneACCESS table, retaining in-frame rearrangements with V and J assigned. Such tables are incomplete; in checked studies, under half of the missing clones stem from an unresolved V gene, and the remainder is unexplained. For this sample the table gives 13,000 or so clones, of which 67% were detected only once. Under 30% of the sample is taken by the ten largest. Its CDR3 holds 13 amino acids, cysteine through phenylalanine. This entry keeps only the CDR3 DNA: 39 bases, framed from base 1. The V end loses 0 bases and the J end loses 0 bases, and a stretch of 2 bases separates them. Sequences SGHAT (CDR1) and FQNNGV (CDR2) are obtained from the germline V gene.

This clonotype was obtained from an adult with an advanced solid tumor such as melanoma, head and neck, liver or kidney cancer. The sample in question was CD4+ or CD8+ T cells sorted from blood, obtained in a trial of the OX40 agonist ivuxolimab. The chain is assembled from TRBV11-2 and TRBJ1-1; too little of a D gene remains to name it. The DNA sequence reads TGTGCCAGCAGCTTAGAACTGAACACTGAAGCTTTCTTT. Protein translation: CASSLELNTEAFF.